Following are 10 T cell receptor beta chains from one sample sequenced in a study of blood T cell repertoires in COVID-19. Repertoires were generated with immunoSEQ multiplex PCR, while TCRdb's copy carries only in-frame clones and drops some. The sample consists of some 200,000 clones, around 90% of them appearing once. The source material was PBMCs or T cells enriched from blood (not recorded which). Receptor source: a man aged 30-40 years in a cohort exposed to, infected with or recovered from COVID-19 (not recorded which).

The gene calls are TRBV27 and TRBJ1-4; 7 bases line up with TRBD1. The CDR3 is 13 residues long. V was pared by 5 bases and J by 9 bases, with 6 bases of the junction left unmatched. Germline loops: CDR1 MNHEY, CDR2 SMNVEV (reference sequence). The CDR3 loop is CASSPTGDKKLFF. Written as DNA, the CDR3 is TGTGCCAGCAGTCCAACAGGGGATAAAAAACTGTTTTTT.

The V and J genes are TRBV5-1 and TRBJ2-1, with TRBD2 matching 8 bases. The CDR3 spans 16 residues. Germline loops: CDR1 SGHRS, CDR2 YFSETQ. V dropped 4 bases and J dropped 7; count of bases not matched to a gene: 13. CDR3 bases: TGCGCCAGCAGCATACTGGGACTAGATGCGGGAAATGAGCAGTTCTTC. It translates to CASSILGLDAGNEQFF.

This chain links TRBV6-4 with TRBJ1-6, with D tentatively TRBD1 (6 bases). This CDR3 contains 16 residues. The germline CDR1 and CDR2 sequences are MRHNA and SNTAGT. Trimming took 2 bases from V and 7 from J, leaving 15 bases between them. CDR3 coding DNA: TGTGCCAGCAGTGACGGATCCAGGGGAGGGAATTCACCCCTCCACTTT. This translates into CASSDGSRGGNSPLHF.

The CDR3 DNA follows: TGTGCCAGCAGTTACTCTTTTGTCTTTCTAGCGGGGGGGGCGTCCTACGAGCAGTACTTC. Translation: CASSYSFVFLAGGASYEQYF. The rearrangement links TRBV6-2 or TRBV6-3 to TRBJ2-7, with TRBD2 matching over 12 bases. Germline V lookup: CDR1 MNHEY, CDR2 SVGEGT. V was pared by 0 bases and J by 1 base, with 13 bases of the junction left unmatched. CDR3 size: 20 residues.

The V and J genes are TRBV9 and TRBJ2-1, with D possibly being TRBD2 (7 bases). The CDR3 has 19 residues. Germline loops: CDR1 SGDLS, CDR2 YYNGEE. V shed 2 bases and J shed 4 bases, with 25 bases lying between them. The CDR3, as DNA: TGTGCCAGCAGCGTCGGTTGGGAGGGGGGGATAAGGGCGTACAATGAGCAGTTCTTC. The encoded protein is CASSVGWEGGIRAYNEQFF.

The rearrangement links TRBV2 to TRBJ1-1, with a possible D match to TRBD1 (5 bases). V lost 8 bases and J 0 bases, leaving 13 bases between the germline ends. The germline V gene has CDR1 SNHLY and CDR2 FYNNEI. The CDR3 spans 14 residues. The CDR3 DNA is TGTGCCAGCCCCCGGACACTGATGAACACTGAAGCTTTCTTT. Translated, it gives CASPRTLMNTEAFF.

The chain links TRBV6-1 to TRBJ1-5; tentative D call: TRBD1 (5 bases). Germline V gene lookup returns CDR1 MNHNS and CDR2 SASEGT. Trimming removed 3 bases from V and 3 bases from J, with 12 bases in between. The CDR3 covers 15 residues. In nucleotides, the CDR3 is TGTGCCAGCAGTGATCCCAGGGCGTCCAATCAGCCCCAGCATTTT. It specifies CASSDPRASNQPQHF.

This rearrangement joins TRBV28 to TRBJ1-5; 8 bases line up with TRBD1. The CDR3 is 20 amino acids. Per germline, CDR1 MDHEN and CDR2 SYDVKM. Trimming took 3 bases from V and 3 from J; bases not matched to a gene: 19. The CDR3 protein is CASSFGFGQGIGSSNQPQHF. CDR3 coding DNA: TGTGCCAGCAGTTTTGGTTTTGGACAGGGTATAGGTTCGTCCAATCAGCCCCAGCATTTT.

This sequence joins TRBV4-2 and TRBJ1-1, with 8 bases aligning to TRBD1. Losses at the gene ends were 6 bases for V and 1 base for J; bases not matched to a gene: 4. This CDR3 comprises 14 residues. CDR1 LGHNA and CDR2 YNFKEQ come from the germline V gene. This CDR3 is CASSRRGQNTEAFF. The CDR3 region has the DNA TGTGCCAGCAGTCGCAGGGGGCAGAACACTGAAGCTTTCTTT.

This clone has only a few counts. The chain is built from TRBV28 and TRBJ2-7; TRBD2 matches 15 bases. The V segment lost 0 bases and the J segment 7 bases; nucleotides outside the gene matches: 4. The CDR3 contains 16 residues. Germline V gives CDR1 MDHEN, CDR2 SYDVKM. The CDR3 is CASSLWLGTSGGEQYF. The CDR3 DNA reads TGTGCCAGCAGTTTATGGCTTGGGACTAGCGGGGGGGAGCAGTACTTC.